The TCR beta chain under discussion was sequenced for a study of blood T cell repertoires in COVID-19. Study-level information: The analysed material was cDNA or gDNA that came from T cells, B-cell-depleted T cells, or PBMCs.

V was cut by 5 bases and J by 4 bases, with 17 bases left in between. This CDR3 region has 15 residues. CDR1 MGHRA and CDR2 YSYEKL come from the germline V gene. It was during active infection that Seattle patients were enrolled and then longitudinally followed. In the authors' workflow: Nucleated cell counts were estimated from reference gene primer amplification. Sequenced by immunoSEQ multiplex PCR; TCRdb stores in-frame clones only, minus some. V and J calls and clone size are as listed in that table; D and trimming were resolved from the DNA. The repertoire has approximately 96,000 clones, 85% to 90% of them found once; the top ten carry roughly 4.2%.

The sequenced sample was peripheral blood. The clonotype originates from a human donor with COVID-19, enrolled during active disease. The donor label of this sample is uncertain. The chain combines TRBV4-1 with TRBJ1-1, with D maybe TRBD1 (5 bases). The CDR3 loop is CASSGGTSISTEAFF. In nucleotides, the CDR3 is TGCGCCAGCAGCGGCGGGACTTCAATCTCCACTGAAGCTTTCTTT.